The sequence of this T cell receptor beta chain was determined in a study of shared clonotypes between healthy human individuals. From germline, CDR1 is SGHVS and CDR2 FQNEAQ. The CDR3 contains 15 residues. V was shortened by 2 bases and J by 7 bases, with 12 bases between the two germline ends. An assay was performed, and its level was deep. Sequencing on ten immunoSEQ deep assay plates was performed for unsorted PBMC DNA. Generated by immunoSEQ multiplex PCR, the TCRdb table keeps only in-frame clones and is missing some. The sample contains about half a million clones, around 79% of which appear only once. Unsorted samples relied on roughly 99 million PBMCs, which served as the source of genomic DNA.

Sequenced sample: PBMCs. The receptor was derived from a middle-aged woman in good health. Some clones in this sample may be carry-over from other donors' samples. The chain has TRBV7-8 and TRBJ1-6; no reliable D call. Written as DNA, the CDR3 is TGTGCCAGCAGCTTATTGACGATGGGAAATTCACCCCTCCACTTT. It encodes CASSLLTMGNSPLHF.